The TCR beta chain described here comes from a study of shared clonotypes between healthy human individuals. Study results and caveats: Donor scarcity curtailed the genetic and exposure-history diversity represented herein. A reduction in generation probabilities was seen for non-shared clonotypes relative to those shared by all four donors. A handful of donors had roughly 5% of their naive CD4 clonotypes in common. Naive subsets, compared against memory subsets, generally had larger estimated richness values.

Points on this clone: Its matching antigen is unknown.

Unmatched junction bases numbered 11, after V lost 5 bases and J lost 9 bases. Germline CDR1 and CDR2: SGHVS and FQNEAQ. There are 15 residues in the CDR3. Clones were sequenced by immunoSEQ multiplex PCR, and TCRdb holds only the in-frame ones, with some missing. The table shows some 790,000 clones, with around 70% occurring only once. This rearrangement joins TRBV7-8 to TRBJ2-1; 9 positions agree with TRBD2. The sequenced sample was memory CD4+ T cells sorted from blood. As for subset: CD45RA-negative fraction. The source of this sequence is a woman aged 30 to 39 in good health. Here the CDR3 DNA reads TGTGCCAGCAGCGCAAGTAGCGGGAGACTTCTTGAGCAGTTCTTC. It encodes CASSASSGRLLEQFF.